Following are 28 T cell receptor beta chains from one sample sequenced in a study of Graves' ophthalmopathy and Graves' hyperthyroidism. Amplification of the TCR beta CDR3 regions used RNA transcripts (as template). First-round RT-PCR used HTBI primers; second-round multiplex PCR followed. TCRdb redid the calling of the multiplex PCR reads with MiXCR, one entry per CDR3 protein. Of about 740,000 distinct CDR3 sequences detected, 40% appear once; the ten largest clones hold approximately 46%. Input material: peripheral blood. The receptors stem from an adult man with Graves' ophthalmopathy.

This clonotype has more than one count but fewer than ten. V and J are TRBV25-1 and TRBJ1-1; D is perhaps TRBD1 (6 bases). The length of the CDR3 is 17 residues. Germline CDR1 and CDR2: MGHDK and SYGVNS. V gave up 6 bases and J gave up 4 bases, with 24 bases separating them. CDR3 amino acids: CASSLASGGARGTEAFF. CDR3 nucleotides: TGTGCCAGCAGCTTGGCCAGCGGGGGGGCGAGGGGCACTGAAGCTTTCTTT.

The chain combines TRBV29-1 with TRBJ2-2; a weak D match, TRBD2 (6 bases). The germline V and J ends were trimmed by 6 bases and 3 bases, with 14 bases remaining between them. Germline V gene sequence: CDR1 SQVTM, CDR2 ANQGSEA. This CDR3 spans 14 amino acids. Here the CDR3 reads CSVLRRADTGELFF. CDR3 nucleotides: TGCAGCGTCCTTCGGAGGGCCGACACCGGGGAGCTGTTTTTT.

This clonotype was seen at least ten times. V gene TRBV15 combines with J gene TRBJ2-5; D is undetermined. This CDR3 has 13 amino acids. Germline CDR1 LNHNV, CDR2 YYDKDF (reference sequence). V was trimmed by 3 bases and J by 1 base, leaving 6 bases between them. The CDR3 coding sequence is TGTGCCACCAGCAGTAAGGGCCAAGAGACCCAGTACTTC. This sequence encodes CATSSKGQETQYF.

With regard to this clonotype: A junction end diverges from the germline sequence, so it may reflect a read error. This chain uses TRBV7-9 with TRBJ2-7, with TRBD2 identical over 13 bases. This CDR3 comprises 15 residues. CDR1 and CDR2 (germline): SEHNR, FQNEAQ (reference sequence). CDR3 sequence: CVSSLGGLAGAEQYF. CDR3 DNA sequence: TGTGTCAGCAGCTTGGGAGGACTAGCGGGAGCCGAGCAGTACTTC.

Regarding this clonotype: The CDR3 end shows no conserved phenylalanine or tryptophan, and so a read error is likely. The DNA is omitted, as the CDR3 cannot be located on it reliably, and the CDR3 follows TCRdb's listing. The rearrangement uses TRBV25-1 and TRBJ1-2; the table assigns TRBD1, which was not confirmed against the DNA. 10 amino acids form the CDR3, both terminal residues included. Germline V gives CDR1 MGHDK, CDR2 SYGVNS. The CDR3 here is CASSYSGGYV.

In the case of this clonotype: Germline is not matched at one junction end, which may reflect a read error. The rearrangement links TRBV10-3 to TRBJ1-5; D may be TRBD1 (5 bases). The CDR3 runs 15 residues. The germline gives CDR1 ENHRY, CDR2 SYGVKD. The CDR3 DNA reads TGTGCCAGCAGTTTAAGAGGGGTAGGCAATCAGCCCCAGCATTTT. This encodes CASSLRGVGNQPQHF.

CDR3 sequence reads: CSAKGTVLGAFF. The CDR3 DNA is TGCAGTGCTAAAGGGACAGTATTAGGAGCTTTCTTT. V gene TRBV20-1 combines with J gene TRBJ1-1; 7 nucleotides line up with TRBD1. V shed 4 bases and J 10 bases; nucleotides not matched to a gene: 9. Germline V gene lookup returns CDR1 DFQATT and CDR2 SNEGSKA (reference sequence). This CDR3 contains 12 residues.

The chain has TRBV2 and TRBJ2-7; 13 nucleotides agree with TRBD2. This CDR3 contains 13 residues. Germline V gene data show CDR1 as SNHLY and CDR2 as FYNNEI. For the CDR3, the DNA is TGTGCTAGAGGGACTAGCGGGGCCTACGAGCAGTACTTC. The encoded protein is CARGTSGAYEQYF.

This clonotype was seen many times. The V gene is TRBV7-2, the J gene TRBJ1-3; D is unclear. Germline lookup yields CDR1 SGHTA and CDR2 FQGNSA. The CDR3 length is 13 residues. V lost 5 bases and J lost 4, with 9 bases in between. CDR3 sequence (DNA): TGTGCCAGCAGCCTCACTCTAGGAAACACCATATATTTT. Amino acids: CASSLTLGNTIYF.

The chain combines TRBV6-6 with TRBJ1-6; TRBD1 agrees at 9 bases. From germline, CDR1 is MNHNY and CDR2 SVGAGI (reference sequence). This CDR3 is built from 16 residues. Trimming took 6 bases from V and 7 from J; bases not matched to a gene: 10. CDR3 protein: CASSRLTGGKNSPLHF. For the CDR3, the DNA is TGTGCCAGCAGCCGTTTGACAGGGGGGAAGAATTCACCCCTCCACTTT.

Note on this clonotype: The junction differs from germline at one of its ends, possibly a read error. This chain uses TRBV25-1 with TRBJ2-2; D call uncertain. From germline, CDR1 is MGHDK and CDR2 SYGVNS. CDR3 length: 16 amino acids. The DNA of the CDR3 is TGCGCCAGCAGAATCGCGACTGCCGGAGACACCGGGGAGCTGTTTTTT. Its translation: CASRIATAGDTGELFF.

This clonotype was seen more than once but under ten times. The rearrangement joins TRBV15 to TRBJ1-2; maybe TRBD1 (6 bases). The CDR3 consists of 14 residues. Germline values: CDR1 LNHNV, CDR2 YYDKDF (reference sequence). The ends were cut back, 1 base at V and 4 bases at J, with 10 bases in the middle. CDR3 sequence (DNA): TGTGCCACCAGCAGAGGGACAGCGATCTATGGCTACACCTTC. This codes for CATSRGTAIYGYTF. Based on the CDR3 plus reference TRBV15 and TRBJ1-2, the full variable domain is DAMVIQNPRYQVTQFGKPVTLSCSQTLNHNVMYWYQQKSSQAPKLLFHYYDKDFNNEADTPDNFQSRRPNTSFCFLDIRSPGLGDTAMYLCATSRGTAIYGYTFGSGTRLTVV.

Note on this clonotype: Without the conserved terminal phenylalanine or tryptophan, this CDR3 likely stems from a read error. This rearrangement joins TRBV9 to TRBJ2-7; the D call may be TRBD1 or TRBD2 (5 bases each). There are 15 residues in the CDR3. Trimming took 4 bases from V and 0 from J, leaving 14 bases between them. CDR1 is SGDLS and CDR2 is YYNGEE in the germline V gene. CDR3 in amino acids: CASSRTAGTSYEQYL. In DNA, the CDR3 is TGTGCCAGCAGCCGCACCGCCGGGACCTCCTACGAGCAGTACCTC.

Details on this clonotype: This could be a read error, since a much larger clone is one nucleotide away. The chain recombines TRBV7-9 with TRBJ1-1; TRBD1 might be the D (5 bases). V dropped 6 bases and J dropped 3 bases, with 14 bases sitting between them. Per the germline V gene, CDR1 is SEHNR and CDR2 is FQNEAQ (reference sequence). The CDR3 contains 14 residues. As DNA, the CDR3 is TGTGCCAGCAGTCCAGGGAGTATGGACACTGAAGCTTTCTTT. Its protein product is CASSPGSMDTEAFF.

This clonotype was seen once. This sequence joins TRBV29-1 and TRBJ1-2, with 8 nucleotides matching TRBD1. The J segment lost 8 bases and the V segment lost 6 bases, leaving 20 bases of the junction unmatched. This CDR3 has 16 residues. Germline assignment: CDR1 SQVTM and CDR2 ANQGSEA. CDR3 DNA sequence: TGCAGCGTCGGGACAGCAGACCCCGGACAGGGCGGAGGCTACACCTTC. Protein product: CSVGTADPGQGGGYTF.

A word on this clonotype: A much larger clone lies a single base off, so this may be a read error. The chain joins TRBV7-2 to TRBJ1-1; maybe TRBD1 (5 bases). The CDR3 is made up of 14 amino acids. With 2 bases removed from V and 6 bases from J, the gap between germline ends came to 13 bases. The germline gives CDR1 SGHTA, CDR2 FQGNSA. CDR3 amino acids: CASSLIGTGSEAFF. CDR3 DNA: TGTGCCAGCAGCTTAATAGGGACGGGCTCTGAAGCTTTCTTT.

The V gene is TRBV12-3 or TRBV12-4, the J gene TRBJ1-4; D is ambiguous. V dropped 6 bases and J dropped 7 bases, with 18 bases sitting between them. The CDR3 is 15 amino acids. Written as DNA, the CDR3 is TGTGCCAGCAGCCCCTGGAGTTCAGTGGGTGAAAAACTGTTTTTT. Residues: CASSPWSSVGEKLFF.

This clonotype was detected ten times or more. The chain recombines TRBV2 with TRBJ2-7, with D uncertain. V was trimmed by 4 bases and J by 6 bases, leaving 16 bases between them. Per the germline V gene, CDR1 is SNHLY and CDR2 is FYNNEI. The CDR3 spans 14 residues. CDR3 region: CASSGTVGLGEQYF. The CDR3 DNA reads TGTGCCAGCAGTGGGACGGTAGGGCTGGGCGAGCAGTACTTC. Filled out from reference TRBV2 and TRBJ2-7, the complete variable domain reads EPEVTQTPSHQVTQMGQEVILRCVPISNHLYFYWYRQILGQKVEFLVSFYNNEISEKSEIFDDQFSVERPDGSNFTLKIRSTKLEDSAMYFCASSGTVGLGEQYFGPGTRLTVT.

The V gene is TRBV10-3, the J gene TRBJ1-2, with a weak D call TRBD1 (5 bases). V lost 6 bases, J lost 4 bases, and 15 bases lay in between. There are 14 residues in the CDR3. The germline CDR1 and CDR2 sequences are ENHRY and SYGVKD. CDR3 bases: TGTGCCATCAGGAGGGACGGATCCAGCTATGGCTACACCTTC. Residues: CAIRRDGSSYGYTF.

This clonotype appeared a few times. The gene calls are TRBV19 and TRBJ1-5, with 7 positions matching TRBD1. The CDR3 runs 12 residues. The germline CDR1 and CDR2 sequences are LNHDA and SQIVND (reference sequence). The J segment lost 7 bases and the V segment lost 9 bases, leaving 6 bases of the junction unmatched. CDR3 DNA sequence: TGTGCCAGCGGGGACAGACGACAGCCCCAGCATTTT. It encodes CASGDRRQPQHF.

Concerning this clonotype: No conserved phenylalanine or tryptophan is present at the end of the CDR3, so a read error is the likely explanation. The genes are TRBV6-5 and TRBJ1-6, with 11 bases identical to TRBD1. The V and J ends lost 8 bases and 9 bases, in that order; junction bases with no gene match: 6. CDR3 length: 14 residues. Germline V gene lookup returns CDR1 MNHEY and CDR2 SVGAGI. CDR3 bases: TGTGCCAGCTCGCGGGGACAGGGGGGTTCACCCCTCCACCTT. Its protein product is CASSRGQGGSPLHL.

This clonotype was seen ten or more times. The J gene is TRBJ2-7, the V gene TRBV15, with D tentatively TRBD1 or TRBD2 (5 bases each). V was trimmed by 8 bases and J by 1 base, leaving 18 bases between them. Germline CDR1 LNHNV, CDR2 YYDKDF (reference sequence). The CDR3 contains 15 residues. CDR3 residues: CATLNREGLSYEQYF. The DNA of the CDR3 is TGTGCCACCCTCAACCGAGAGGGGCTATCCTACGAGCAGTACTTC.

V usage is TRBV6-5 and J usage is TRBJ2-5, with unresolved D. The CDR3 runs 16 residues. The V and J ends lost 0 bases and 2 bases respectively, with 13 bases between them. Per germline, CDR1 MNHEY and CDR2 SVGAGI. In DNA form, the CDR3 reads TGTGCCAGCAGTTACTCGATGTTTGGGGTACAAGAGACCCAGTACTTC. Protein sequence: CASSYSMFGVQETQYF.

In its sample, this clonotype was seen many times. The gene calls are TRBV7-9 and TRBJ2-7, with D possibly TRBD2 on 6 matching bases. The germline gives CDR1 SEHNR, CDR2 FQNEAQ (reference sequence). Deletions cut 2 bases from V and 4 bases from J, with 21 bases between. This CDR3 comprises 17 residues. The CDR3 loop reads CASSLFRTSGRPYEQYF. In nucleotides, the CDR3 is TGTGCCAGCAGCTTATTCCGAACCAGCGGGCGCCCGTACGAGCAGTACTTC.

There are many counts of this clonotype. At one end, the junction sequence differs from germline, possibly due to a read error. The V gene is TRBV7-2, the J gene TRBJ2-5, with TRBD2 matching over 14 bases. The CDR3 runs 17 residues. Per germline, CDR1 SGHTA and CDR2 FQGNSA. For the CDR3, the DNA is TGCGCCAGCAGCCTAACCGGGACTAGCGGGAGTGAAGAGACCCAGTACTTC. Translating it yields CASSLTGTSGSEETQYF.

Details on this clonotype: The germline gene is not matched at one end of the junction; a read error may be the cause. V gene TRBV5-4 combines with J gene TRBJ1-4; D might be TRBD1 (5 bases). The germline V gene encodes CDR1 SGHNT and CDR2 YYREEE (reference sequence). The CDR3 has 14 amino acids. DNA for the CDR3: TGCGCCAGCAGCCCCCCTCAGGGAGACGAAAAACTGTTTTTT. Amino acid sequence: CASSPPQGDEKLFF.

The CDR3 protein is CASSRMRETQHF. The CDR3, as DNA: TGCGCCAGCAGTAGAATGAGAGAGACCCAGCATTTT. The V gene is TRBV10-2, the J gene TRBJ1-5; no reliable D call. V gave up 5 bases and J gave up 11 bases, with 13 bases separating them. Germline V gene lookup returns CDR1 WSHSY and CDR2 SAAADI. This CDR3 comprises 12 residues.

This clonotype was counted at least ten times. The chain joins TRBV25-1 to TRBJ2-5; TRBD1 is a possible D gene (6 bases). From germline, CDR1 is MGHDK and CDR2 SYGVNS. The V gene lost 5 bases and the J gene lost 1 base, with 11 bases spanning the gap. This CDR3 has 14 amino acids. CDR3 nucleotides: TGTGCCAGCAGTAAAGGGACACTCCAAGAGACCCAGTACTTC. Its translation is CASSKGTLQETQYF.